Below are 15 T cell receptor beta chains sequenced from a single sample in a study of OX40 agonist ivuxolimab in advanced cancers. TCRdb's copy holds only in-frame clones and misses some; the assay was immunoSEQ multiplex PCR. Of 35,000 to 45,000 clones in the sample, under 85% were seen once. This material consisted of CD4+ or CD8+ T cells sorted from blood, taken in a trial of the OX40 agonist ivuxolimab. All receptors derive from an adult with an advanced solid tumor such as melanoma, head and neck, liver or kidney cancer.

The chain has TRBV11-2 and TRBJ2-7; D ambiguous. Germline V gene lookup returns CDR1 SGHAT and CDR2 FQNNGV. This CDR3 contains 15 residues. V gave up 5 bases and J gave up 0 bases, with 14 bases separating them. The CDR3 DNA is TGTGCCAGCAGCCTCGTTGGTCGATTCTCCTACGAGCAGTACTTC. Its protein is CASSLVGRFSYEQYF.

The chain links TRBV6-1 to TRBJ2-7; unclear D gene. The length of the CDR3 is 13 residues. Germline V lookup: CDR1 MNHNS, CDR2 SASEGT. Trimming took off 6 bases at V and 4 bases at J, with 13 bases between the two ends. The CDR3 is CASSVRALYEQYF. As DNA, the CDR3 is TGTGCCAGCAGCGTTCGGGCCTTGTACGAGCAGTACTTC.

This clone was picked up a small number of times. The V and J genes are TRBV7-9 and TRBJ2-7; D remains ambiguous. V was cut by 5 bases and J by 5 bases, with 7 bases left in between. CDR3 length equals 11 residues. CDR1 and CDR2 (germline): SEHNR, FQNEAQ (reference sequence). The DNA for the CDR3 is TGTGCCAGCAGCCCTCGGGACGAGCAGTACTTC. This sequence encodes CASSPRDEQYF.

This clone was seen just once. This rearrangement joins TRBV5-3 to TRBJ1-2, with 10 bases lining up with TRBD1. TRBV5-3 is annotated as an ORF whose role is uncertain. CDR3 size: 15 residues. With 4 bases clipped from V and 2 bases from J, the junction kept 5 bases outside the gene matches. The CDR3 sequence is CARSIRDRGNYGYTF. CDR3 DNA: TGTGCCAGAAGCATACGGGACAGGGGAAACTATGGCTACACCTTC.

CDR3 sequence: CASSSQLAGVSGYNEQFF. The DNA of the CDR3 is TGTGCCAGCAGTTCCCAGCTAGCGGGAGTATCGGGTTACAATGAGCAGTTCTTC. The chain employs TRBV28 and TRBJ2-1, with TRBD2 matching over 10 bases. Germline lookup yields CDR1 MDHEN and CDR2 SYDVKM. The V and J ends lost 4 bases and 4 bases, in that order; junction bases with no gene match: 13. There are 18 residues in the CDR3.

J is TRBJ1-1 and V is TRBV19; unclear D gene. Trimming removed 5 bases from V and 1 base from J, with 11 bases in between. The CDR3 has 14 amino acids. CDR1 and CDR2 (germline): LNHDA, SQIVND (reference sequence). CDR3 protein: CASSFRQKNTEAFF. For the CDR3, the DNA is TGTGCCAGTAGTTTTCGGCAGAAGAACACTGAAGCTTTCTTT.

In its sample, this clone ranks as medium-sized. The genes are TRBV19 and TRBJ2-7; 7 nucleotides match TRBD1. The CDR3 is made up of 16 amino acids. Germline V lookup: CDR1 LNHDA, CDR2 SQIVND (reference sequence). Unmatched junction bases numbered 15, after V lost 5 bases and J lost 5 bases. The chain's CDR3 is CASSPRTGPAWDEQYF. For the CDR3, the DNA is TGTGCCAGTAGTCCCCGGACAGGCCCCGCGTGGGACGAGCAGTACTTC.

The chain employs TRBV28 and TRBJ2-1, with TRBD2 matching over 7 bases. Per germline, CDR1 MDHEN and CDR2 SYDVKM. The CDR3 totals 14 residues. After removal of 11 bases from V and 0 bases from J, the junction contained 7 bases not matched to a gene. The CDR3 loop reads CAGGGVSSYNEQFF. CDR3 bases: TGTGCCGGTGGGGGGGTGAGCTCCTACAATGAGCAGTTCTTC.

Written as DNA, the CDR3 is TGCGCCAGCAGCCAAGATGTCCCCAGGGCGGCTTCTGAAGCTTTCTTT. As protein: CASSQDVPRAASEAFF. This chain connects TRBV4-1 to TRBJ1-1; the D gene is possibly TRBD1 (5 bases). The CDR3 is 16 amino acids. From germline, CDR1 is MGHRA and CDR2 YSYEKL. Trimming shortened V by 0 bases and J by 6 bases, and 17 bases separated the two germline ends.

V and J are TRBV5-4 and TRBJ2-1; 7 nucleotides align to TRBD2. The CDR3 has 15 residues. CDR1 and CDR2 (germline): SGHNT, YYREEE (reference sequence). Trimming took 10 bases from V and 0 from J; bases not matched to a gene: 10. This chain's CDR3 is CAGGWRGSSYNEQFF. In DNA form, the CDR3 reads TGTGCCGGCGGGTGGCGGGGGAGCTCCTACAATGAGCAGTTCTTC.

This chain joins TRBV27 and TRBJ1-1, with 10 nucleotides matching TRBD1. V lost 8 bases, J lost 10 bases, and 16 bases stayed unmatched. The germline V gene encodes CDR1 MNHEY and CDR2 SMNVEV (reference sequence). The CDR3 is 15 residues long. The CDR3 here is CASSLTGTGAIGAFF. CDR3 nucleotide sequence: TGTGCCAGCTCCTTGACTGGGACAGGGGCAATAGGAGCTTTCTTT.

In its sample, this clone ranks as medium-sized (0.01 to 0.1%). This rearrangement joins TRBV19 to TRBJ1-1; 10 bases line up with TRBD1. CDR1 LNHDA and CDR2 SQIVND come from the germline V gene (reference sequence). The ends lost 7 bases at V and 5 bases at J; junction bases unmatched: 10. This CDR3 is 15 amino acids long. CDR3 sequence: CASKGSWTGGTEAFF. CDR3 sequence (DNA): TGTGCCAGTAAAGGGAGTTGGACAGGGGGTACTGAAGCTTTCTTT.

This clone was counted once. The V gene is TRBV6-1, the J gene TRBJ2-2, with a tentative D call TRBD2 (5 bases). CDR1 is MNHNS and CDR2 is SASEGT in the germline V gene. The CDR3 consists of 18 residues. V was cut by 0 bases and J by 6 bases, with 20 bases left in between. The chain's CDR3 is CASSEAVQRGSWSGELFF. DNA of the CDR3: TGTGCCAGCAGTGAAGCGGTGCAGAGAGGGAGTTGGTCCGGGGAGCTGTTTTTT.

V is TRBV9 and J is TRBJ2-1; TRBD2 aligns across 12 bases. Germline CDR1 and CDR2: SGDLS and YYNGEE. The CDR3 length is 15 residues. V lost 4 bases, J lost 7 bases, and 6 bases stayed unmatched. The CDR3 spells CASSTLAGGENEQFF. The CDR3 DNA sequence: TGTGCCAGCAGCACACTAGCGGGAGGAGAGAATGAGCAGTTCTTC.

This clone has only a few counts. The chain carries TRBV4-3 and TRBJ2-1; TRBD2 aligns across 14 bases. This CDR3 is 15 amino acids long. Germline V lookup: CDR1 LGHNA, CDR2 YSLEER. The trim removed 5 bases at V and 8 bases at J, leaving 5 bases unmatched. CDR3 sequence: CASSEGLAGGHEQFF. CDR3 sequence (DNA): TGCGCCAGCAGCGAAGGACTAGCGGGGGGCCATGAGCAGTTCTTC.